These 7 T cell receptor beta chains share one sample of origin, sequenced in a study of cytomegalovirus exposure and HLA in healthy donors. Researchers ran the PCR with 60 Vbeta and 13 Jbeta primers. Measured with immunoSEQ multiplex PCR; TCRdb has only the in-frame clones, and not every one. There are about 140,000 clones in the sample; 55% to 80% occur only once, and about 1.2% lies in the top ten. The sample was PBMCs. The receptors derive from a woman aged 40 to 50 in good health and CMV-seronegative.

The chain links TRBV6-5 to TRBJ1-3; D not resolved. The CDR3 runs to 14 residues. Germline V gene sequence: CDR1 MNHEY, CDR2 SVGAGI. Trimming stripped 2 bases from V and 0 bases from J, with 5 bases between. The CDR3 DNA is TGTGCCAGCAGTTACGAGAGCTCTGGAAACACCATATATTTT. It specifies CASSYESSGNTIYF.

The J gene is TRBJ1-6, the V gene TRBV2, with a possible D match to TRBD1 (5 bases). V was pared by 6 bases and J by 7 bases, with 10 bases between. Germline loops: CDR1 SNHLY, CDR2 FYNNEI. The CDR3 spans 13 residues. This CDR3 reads CASRQGRNSPLHF. CDR3 bases: TGTGCCAGCAGGCAGGGTCGAAATTCACCCCTCCACTTT.

This clone turned up a few times. The gene calls are TRBV5-1 and TRBJ1-4; D is unclear. The CDR3 length is 13 residues. CDR1 and CDR2 (germline): SGHRS, YFSETQ. V was clipped by 5 bases and J by 5 bases, with 10 bases between them. In DNA, the CDR3 is TGCGCCAGCAGTCTGGGCATGAATGAAAAACTGTTTTTT. This codes for CASSLGMNEKLFF.

This clone came up a few times. J is TRBJ1-5 and V is TRBV6-1; D is uncertain. V was shortened by 5 bases and J by 4 bases, with 12 bases between the two germline ends. The CDR3 covers 14 residues. Germline lookup yields CDR1 MNHNS and CDR2 SASEGT. CDR3 bases: TGTGCCAGCAGTTATCGGTCCGATAATCAGCCCCAGCATTTT. This translates into CASSYRSDNQPQHF.

This chain connects TRBV29-1 to TRBJ2-1, with D hard to call. Trimming pared 7 bases from V and 2 bases from J, leaving 15 bases between. The germline V gene encodes CDR1 SQVTM and CDR2 ANQGSEA. The CDR3 is made up of 14 amino acids. In DNA form, the CDR3 reads TGCAGCGCTGATACTGACACCGCCTACAATGAGCAGTTCTTC. Its protein is CSADTDTAYNEQFF.

V gene TRBV7-3 combines with J gene TRBJ1-1; tentative D call: TRBD1 (5 bases). Trimming stripped 0 bases from V and 3 bases from J, with 5 bases between. Germline-derived CDR1 and CDR2 are SGHTA and FQGTGA. This CDR3 comprises 13 residues. The CDR3 sequence: CASSLTGDTEAFF. Written as DNA, the CDR3 is TGTGCCAGCAGCTTAACAGGGGACACTGAAGCTTTCTTT.

This sequence joins TRBV6-1 and TRBJ2-7; D may be TRBD1 (5 bases). Per the germline V gene, CDR1 is MNHNS and CDR2 is SASEGT. This CDR3 is built from 12 residues. V gave up 3 bases and J gave up 2 bases, with 5 bases separating them. CDR3 nucleotide sequence: TGTGCCAGCAGTGACAGGGCCTACGAGCAGTACTTC. This encodes CASSDRAYEQYF.